The T cell receptor (beta chain) described here comes from a study of response to subunit inactivated influenza vaccine. Study conclusions and caveats: T cells newly recruited by each seasonal influenza vaccination are few, the authors suggested.

One entry per CDR3 protein results from TCRdb running MiXCR on the RT-PCR reads. The table shows hundreds of thousands of distinct CDR3 sequences, with less than 15% occurring only once. The CDR3 extends over 15 amino acids. CDR1 GTSNPN and CDR2 SVGIG come from the germline V gene (reference sequence). Comment on this clonotype: What it binds is not known. Mismatch with germline at one junction end may stem from a read error.

The specimen comprised PBMCs from blood, sampled 14 to 15 days before vaccination. The V and J genes are TRBV30 and TRBJ1-4; TRBD1 agrees at 8 bases. This TCR was sampled from a man aged 50-59 years who received an inactivated influenza vaccine. The CDR3 loop reads CPWNPGQGQNEKLFF. CDR3 nucleotide sequence: TGTCCCTGGAACCCAGGACAGGGTCAAAATGAAAAACTGTTTTTT. Using reference TRBV30 and TRBJ1-4 for the parts outside the CDR3, the full variable domain is SQTIHQWPATLVQPVGSPLSLECTVEGTSNPNLYWYRQAAGRGLQLLFYSVGIGQISSEVPQNLSASRPQDRQFILSSKKLLLSDSGFYLCPWNPGQGQNEKLFFGSGTQLSVL.